A selection of T cell receptor beta chains follows, all from one sample in a study of naive and memory T cell subsets. TCRdb reanalysed the UMI-ligation and nested PCR reads using MiXCR and keeps one entry per CDR3 protein. The sample lists more than 20,000 distinct CDR3 sequences, around 5.3% occurring once. Sequencing input: blood. These receptors were collected from an adult in good health. Both conserved end residues are part of each CDR3. A D gene is named only where the DNA matches it firmly. Expanded clones are given a class, and other clones once, few, many or no size at all.

d_gene: .; abundance: .; j_gene: TRBJ2-7; v_gene: TRBV28; CDR3aa: CASSSDHSYEQYF; CDR3nt: TGTGCCAGCAGTTCAGACCACTCCTACGAGCAGTACTTC
d_gene: TRBD1; abundance: many; j_gene: TRBJ2-7; v_gene: TRBV28; CDR3aa: CASYEGIGTDYEQYF; CDR3nt: TGTGCCAGCTATGAGGGGATCGGGACAGACTACGAGCAGTACTTC
d_gene: TRBD2; abundance: few; j_gene: TRBJ2-3; v_gene: TRBV6-6; CDR3aa: CASSQGLAGADTQYF; CDR3nt: TGTGCCAGCAGTCAAGGACTAGCGGGAGCAGATACGCAGTATTTT
d_gene: .; abundance: many; j_gene: TRBJ1-1; v_gene: TRBV29-1; CDR3aa: CSHRPGANTEAFF; CDR3nt: TGCAGCCATAGACCAGGGGCGAACACTGAAGCTTTCTTT
d_gene: TRBD1; abundance: many; j_gene: TRBJ2-7; v_gene: TRBV6-2/TRBV6-3; CDR3aa: CASSRTGDEQYF; CDR3nt: TGTGCCAGCAGTCGGACAGGGGACGAGCAGTACTTC
d_gene: TRBD2; abundance: many; j_gene: TRBJ2-1; v_gene: TRBV12-3/TRBV12-4; CDR3aa: CASSLISGSFHNEQFF; CDR3nt: TGTGCCAGCAGTCTGATTAGCGGGAGCTTCCACAATGAGCAGTTCTTC
d_gene: .; abundance: many; j_gene: TRBJ2-7; v_gene: TRBV20-1; CDR3aa: CSVFSSREQYF; CDR3nt: TGCAGTGTATTCTCGTCGAGGGAGCAGTACTTC
d_gene: .; abundance: many; j_gene: TRBJ2-1; v_gene: TRBV12-3/TRBV12-4; CDR3aa: CASSLATRVSEQFF; CDR3nt: TGTGCCAGCAGTTTAGCGACCCGTGTCTCCGAGCAGTTCTTC
d_gene: TRBD2; abundance: many; j_gene: TRBJ2-7; v_gene: TRBV6-1; CDR3aa: CASSATRGYEQYF; CDR3nt: TGTGCCAGCAGTGCGACGCGGGGGTACGAGCAGTACTTC
d_gene: .; abundance: many; j_gene: TRBJ2-4; v_gene: TRBV29-1; CDR3aa: CSVEGGSLAKNIQYF; CDR3nt: TGCAGCGTTGAAGGAGGTAGTTTAGCCAAAAACATTCAGTACTTC
d_gene: .; abundance: .; j_gene: TRBJ2-7; v_gene: TRBV5-4; CDR3aa: CASSLAMRAYEQYF; CDR3nt: TGTGCCAGCAGCTTGGCCATGCGGGCCTACGAGCAGTACTTC
d_gene: TRBD1; abundance: many; j_gene: TRBJ1-1; v_gene: TRBV28; CDR3aa: CASRGTGHTEAFF; CDR3nt: TGTGCCAGCAGGGGGACAGGGCACACTGAAGCTTTCTTT
d_gene: TRBD2; abundance: many; j_gene: TRBJ2-1; v_gene: TRBV20-1; CDR3aa: CSARESAGDNEQFF; CDR3nt: TGCAGTGCTAGAGAGTCAGCGGGAGACAATGAGCAGTTCTTC
d_gene: TRBD2; abundance: .; j_gene: TRBJ2-2; v_gene: TRBV12-5; CDR3aa: CASGLVRQTSGRARTGELFF; CDR3nt: TGTGCTAGTGGTTTGGTTCGCCAGACTAGCGGGAGGGCCAGGACCGGGGAGCTGTTTTTT
d_gene: TRBD2; abundance: many; j_gene: TRBJ2-1; v_gene: TRBV7-9; CDR3aa: CASSLAKTSGRYNEQFF; CDR3nt: TGTGCCAGCAGCTTAGCTAAGACTAGCGGGAGATACAATGAGCAGTTCTTC
d_gene: TRBD1; abundance: many; j_gene: TRBJ2-7; v_gene: TRBV5-1; CDR3aa: CASSFTGDEQYF; CDR3nt: TGCGCCAGCAGCTTCACAGGGGACGAGCAGTACTTC
d_gene: .; abundance: .; j_gene: TRBJ1-1; v_gene: TRBV27; CDR3aa: CASSRGVEGTEAFF; CDR3nt: TGTGCCAGCAGCCGCGGGGTCGAGGGCACTGAAGCTTTCTTT
d_gene: TRBD2; abundance: many; j_gene: TRBJ2-5; v_gene: TRBV20-1; CDR3aa: CSATSTGLAGVLTQETQYF; CDR3nt: TGCAGTGCCACATCCACCGGACTAGCGGGAGTCCTAACACAAGAGACCCAGTACTTC
d_gene: .; abundance: many; j_gene: TRBJ2-7; v_gene: TRBV29-1; CDR3aa: CSVEGVAGQIQVGRYF; CDR3nt: TGCAGCGTTGAAGGGGTTGCGGGACAGATCCAGGTGGGACGGTACTTC
d_gene: .; abundance: many; j_gene: TRBJ2-7; v_gene: TRBV6-5; CDR3aa: CASRLRGKSYEQYF; CDR3nt: TGTGCCAGTCGCCTGAGGGGCAAATCCTACGAGCAGTACTTC
d_gene: TRBD1; abundance: .; j_gene: TRBJ2-7; v_gene: TRBV3-1; CDR3aa: CASSSRTGTGFREQYF; CDR3nt: TGTGCCAGCAGTTCAAGGACCGGGACAGGCTTCCGCGAGCAGTACTTC
d_gene: .; abundance: many; j_gene: TRBJ2-7; v_gene: TRBV2; CDR3aa: CASSEVEQGIEQYF; CDR3nt: TGTGCCAGCAGTGAAGTGGAACAGGGCATTGAGCAGTACTTC
d_gene: TRBD2; abundance: many; j_gene: TRBJ2-1; v_gene: TRBV20-1; CDR3aa: CRAGTSAQNEQFF; CDR3nt: TGCCGTGCCGGGACTAGCGCTCAAAATGAGCAGTTCTTC
d_gene: .; abundance: many; j_gene: TRBJ1-1; v_gene: TRBV30; CDR3aa: CAWTGRPNTEAFF; CDR3nt: TGTGCCTGGACGGGACGACCGAACACTGAAGCTTTCTTT
d_gene: TRBD2; abundance: many; j_gene: TRBJ2-3; v_gene: TRBV6-6; CDR3aa: CASRGDGTSGSTDTQYF; CDR3nt: TGTGCCAGCAGGGGGGATGGAACTAGCGGGAGTACAGATACGCAGTATTTT
d_gene: .; abundance: few; j_gene: TRBJ1-3; v_gene: TRBV25-1; CDR3aa: CASLSKAGSRGGNTIYF; CDR3nt: TGTGCCAGCCTGTCGAAGGCAGGTTCCCGTGGGGGAAACACCATATATTTT
d_gene: TRBD1; abundance: many; j_gene: TRBJ2-1; v_gene: TRBV4-2; CDR3aa: CASSQGDRVNEQFF; CDR3nt: TGTGCCAGCAGCCAAGGAGACAGGGTCAATGAGCAGTTCTTC
d_gene: TRBD2; abundance: many; j_gene: TRBJ2-7; v_gene: TRBV28; CDR3aa: CASSSEGRGLGLEQYF; CDR3nt: TGTGCCAGCAGTTCAGAGGGGAGGGGACTGGGCCTCGAGCAGTACTTC
d_gene: TRBD2; abundance: few; j_gene: TRBJ2-7; v_gene: TRBV7-8; CDR3aa: CASSLTGGRGSYEQYF; CDR3nt: TGTGCCAGCAGCTTAACGGGCGGGAGGGGGTCCTACGAGCAGTACTTC
d_gene: .; abundance: many; j_gene: TRBJ2-2; v_gene: TRBV7-2; CDR3aa: CASSLRYKNTGELFF; CDR3nt: TGTGCCAGCAGCTTACGGTACAAGAACACCGGGGAGCTGTTTTTT
d_gene: TRBD2; abundance: many; j_gene: TRBJ2-1; v_gene: TRBV19; CDR3aa: CASSTLSVAGVYNEQFF; CDR3nt: TGTGCCAGTAGTACGCTCTCGGTAGCGGGAGTGTACAATGAGCAGTTCTTC
d_gene: TRBD1; abundance: many; j_gene: TRBJ2-7; v_gene: TRBV20-1; CDR3aa: CSARTGGYEQYF; CDR3nt: TGCAGTGCTCGGACAGGGGGCTACGAGCAGTACTTC
d_gene: .; abundance: few; j_gene: TRBJ1-6; v_gene: TRBV7-2; CDR3aa: CASSLRTAYNSPLHF; CDR3nt: TGTGCCAGCAGCTTAAGGACAGCTTATAATTCACCCCTCCACTTT
d_gene: .; abundance: many; j_gene: TRBJ2-2; v_gene: TRBV27; CDR3aa: CASSLQGTGELFF; CDR3nt: TGTGCCAGCAGTTTACAGGGGACCGGGGAGCTGTTTTTT
d_gene: .; abundance: many; j_gene: TRBJ1-3; v_gene: TRBV5-1; CDR3aa: CASSLYRSSGNTIYF; CDR3nt: TGCGCCAGCAGCTTATACAGGAGCTCTGGAAACACCATATATTTT
d_gene: TRBD2; abundance: many; j_gene: TRBJ2-3; v_gene: TRBV29-1; CDR3aa: CSVDVWEGQDTQYF; CDR3nt: TGCAGCGTTGATGTGTGGGAGGGCCAAGATACGCAGTATTTT
d_gene: .; abundance: medium-sized; j_gene: TRBJ2-6; v_gene: TRBV20-1; CDR3aa: CSARDHPSGANVLTF; CDR3nt: TGCAGTGCTAGAGACCACCCTTCTGGGGCCAACGTCCTGACTTTC
d_gene: .; abundance: many; j_gene: TRBJ2-3; v_gene: TRBV4-3; CDR3aa: CASSQDKGLLVDTQYF; CDR3nt: TGCGCCAGCAGCCAAGATAAGGGACTCTTGGTGGATACGCAGTATTTT
d_gene: TRBD2; abundance: .; j_gene: TRBJ2-1; v_gene: TRBV20-1; CDR3aa: CSASPGLAVGTQFF; CDR3nt: TGCAGTGCTAGCCCGGGACTAGCGGTCGGAACGCAGTTCTTC
d_gene: .; abundance: many; j_gene: TRBJ2-1; v_gene: TRBV5-1; CDR3aa: CASRGGGHNEQFF; CDR3nt: TGCGCCAGCAGAGGGGGGGGACACAATGAGCAGTTCTTC
d_gene: .; abundance: medium-sized; j_gene: TRBJ2-7; v_gene: TRBV7-8; CDR3aa: CASSSYSSLPHEQYF; CDR3nt: TGTGCCAGCAGCTCGTACTCTAGTTTGCCTCACGAGCAGTACTTC
d_gene: TRBD2; abundance: few; j_gene: TRBJ2-1; v_gene: TRBV5-1; CDR3aa: CASSLMTSGAYNEQFF; CDR3nt: TGCGCCAGCAGCTTGATGACTAGCGGGGCTTACAATGAGCAGTTCTTC
d_gene: TRBD1; abundance: .; j_gene: TRBJ1-1; v_gene: TRBV3-1; CDR3aa: CASSPRTGAHTEAFF; CDR3nt: TGTGCCAGCAGCCCCCGGACAGGGGCGCACACTGAAGCTTTCTTT
d_gene: TRBD1; abundance: many; j_gene: TRBJ1-2; v_gene: TRBV20-1; CDR3aa: CSARDPDRGNGYTF; CDR3nt: TGCAGTGCTAGAGATCCCGACAGGGGGAATGGCTACACCTTC
d_gene: .; abundance: .; j_gene: TRBJ2-7; v_gene: TRBV20-1; CDR3aa: CSTRGQPGAYEQYF; CDR3nt: TGCAGTACTCGGGGACAGCCGGGGGCCTACGAGCAGTACTTC
d_gene: TRBD1; abundance: many; j_gene: TRBJ2-2; v_gene: TRBV20-1; CDR3aa: CSARETGFTGELFF; CDR3nt: TGCAGTGCTAGAGAGACAGGGTTCACCGGGGAGCTGTTTTTT
d_gene: .; abundance: .; j_gene: TRBJ1-3; v_gene: TRBV3-1; CDR3aa: CASSQDGRTAWGGNTIYF; CDR3nt: TGTGCCAGCAGCCAAGACGGCCGGACCGCCTGGGGAGGAAACACCATATATTTT
d_gene: .; abundance: .; j_gene: TRBJ2-5; v_gene: TRBV28; CDR3aa: CASSLLGTGLQETQYF; CDR3nt: TGTGCCAGCAGTTTGCTCGGAACAGGCCTCCAGGAGACCCAGTACTTC
d_gene: .; abundance: many; j_gene: TRBJ2-5; v_gene: TRBV14; CDR3aa: CASSQDRGANVQETQYF; CDR3nt: TGTGCCAGCAGCCAAGATAGAGGAGCTAACGTCCAAGAGACCCAGTACTTC
d_gene: .; abundance: .; j_gene: TRBJ1-1; v_gene: TRBV12-3/TRBV12-4; CDR3aa: CASSLAPFGGGGAEAFF; CDR3nt: TGTGCCAGCAGTTTAGCACCGTTTGGGGGTGGGGGCGCTGAAGCTTTCTTT
d_gene: .; abundance: many; j_gene: TRBJ2-1; v_gene: TRBV3-1; CDR3aa: CASSQDRLVGEQFF; CDR3nt: TGTGCCAGCAGCCAAGATCGACTAGTCGGTGAGCAGTTCTTC
d_gene: .; abundance: many; j_gene: TRBJ1-1; v_gene: TRBV7-2; CDR3aa: CASSLGSVGGTEAFF; CDR3nt: TGTGCCAGCAGCTTAGGCTCAGTCGGTGGCACTGAAGCTTTCTTT
d_gene: .; abundance: many; j_gene: TRBJ2-1; v_gene: TRBV4-1; CDR3aa: CASSQIDLGLTYNEQFF; CDR3nt: TGCGCCAGCAGCCAGATTGACTTGGGACTTACCTACAATGAGCAGTTCTTC